A single sample gave rise to the 14 T cell receptor beta chains below, sequenced in a study of blood T cells in healthy people across ages. A second about 7 to 12 cycle PCR used barcoded and J-beta primers. A single record per CDR3 protein comes from TCRdb applying MiXCR to the 5' RACE reads. The repertoire holds about 1.7 million distinct CDR3 sequences, with roughly 30% as singletons. Sequences were obtained from blood. The source is a woman in her twenties or thirties in good health.

This clonotype turned up a few times. The V and J genes are TRBV7-2 and TRBJ2-5; possibly TRBD1 or TRBD2 for D (5 bases each). This CDR3 region has 14 residues. The ends were cut back, 1 base at V and 2 bases at J, with 8 bases in the middle. Germline values: CDR1 SGHTA, CDR2 FQGNSA. CDR3 nucleotides: TGTGCCAGCAGCTTAGATGAGGGGCAAGAGACCCAGTACTTC. This sequence encodes CASSLDEGQETQYF.

This clonotype has only a few counts. This rearrangement joins TRBV2 to TRBJ1-4; D is unresolved. Deletions cut 7 bases from V and 6 bases from J, with 9 bases between. Germline V gives CDR1 SNHLY, CDR2 FYNNEI. The length of the CDR3 is 12 residues. For the CDR3, the DNA is TGTGCCAGCATCGGCAGATATGAAAAACTGTTTTTT. This translates into CASIGRYEKLFF.

The CDR3 is CASSLPSGSNEQYF. CDR3 sequence (DNA): TGTGCCAGCAGCTTACCTAGCGGGAGCAATGAGCAGTACTTC. The chain recombines TRBV13 with TRBJ2-5; 10 bases match TRBD2. Germline assignment: CDR1 PRHDT and CDR2 FYEKMQ (reference sequence). This CDR3 spans 14 amino acids. The V segment lost 2 bases and the J segment 11 bases; nucleotides outside the gene matches: 8.

This clonotype has just a few counts. This chain's CDR3 is CASSYMFEGGGKNIQYF. The CDR3 DNA reads TGTGCCAGCAGTTATATGTTTGAGGGAGGGGGCAAAAACATTCAGTACTTC. The chain links TRBV6-5 to TRBJ2-4; the D gene is possibly TRBD2 (7 bases). The CDR3 contains 17 residues. Trimming cost V 3 bases and J 3 bases, with 18 bases left between them. CDR1 MNHEY and CDR2 SVGAGI come from the germline V gene.

Regarding this clonotype: Mismatch with germline at one junction end may stem from a read error. The chain uses TRBV12-3 or TRBV12-4 and TRBJ2-7, with D perhaps matching TRBD1 (5 bases). The CDR3 length is 17 residues. CDR3 DNA sequence: TGTGCCGGCAGTACCGCGTGGGGCGGCGAAGTGGTCTACGAGCGGTACTTC. Its protein is CAGSTAWGGEVVYERYF.

The sample holds a few counts of this clonotype. V usage is TRBV10-3 and J usage is TRBJ2-1; either TRBD1 or TRBD2 may supply D (5 bases each). Germline V gene sequence: CDR1 ENHRY, CDR2 SYGVKD. The V gene lost 10 bases and the J gene lost 5 bases, with 24 bases spanning the gap. The CDR3 is 16 residues long. The CDR3 protein is CATSPWGITKNNEQFF. CDR3 nucleotides: TGTGCCACGTCACCCTGGGGGATAACTAAGAACAATGAGCAGTTCTTC.

This rearrangement joins TRBV12-3 or TRBV12-4 to TRBJ1-1; no firm D call. This CDR3 region has 11 residues. Trimming removed 6 bases from V and 6 bases from J, with 8 bases in between. The CDR3 loop is CASRYSAEAFF. The CDR3 nucleotides read TGTGCCAGCAGGTACAGCGCTGAAGCTTTCTTT.

This chain uses TRBV15 with TRBJ2-4; 14 nucleotides match TRBD2. Per the germline V gene, CDR1 is LNHNV and CDR2 is YYDKDF (reference sequence). The CDR3 is 17 amino acids. V trimming: 5 bases; J trimming: 13 bases; junction bases outside the gene matches: 16. The chain's CDR3 is CATSPRTSGRKYNEQYF. The CDR3 DNA reads as TGTGCCACCAGCCCTCGGACTAGCGGGAGGAAGTACAATGAGCAGTACTTC.

The rearrangement links TRBV3-1 to TRBJ1-2; 8 bases are shared with TRBD1. V dropped 11 bases and J dropped 6; count of bases not matched to a gene: 11. This CDR3 contains 13 residues. The germline gives CDR1 LGHDT, CDR2 YNNKEL (reference sequence). The CDR3 protein is CAVRRAGGDGYTF. In DNA, the CDR3 is TGTGCCGTTAGGCGGGCAGGGGGCGATGGCTACACCTTC.

The V gene is TRBV15, the J gene TRBJ1-5; 10 bases are shared with TRBD1. The CDR3 extends over 16 amino acids. The ends lost 6 bases at V and 2 bases at J; junction bases unmatched: 7. CDR1 is LNHNV, CDR2 YYDKDF, per germline (reference sequence). The CDR3 bases are TGTGCCACCAGAACCGGGGGGACAGGGGGCAATCAGCCCCAGCATTTT. Protein sequence: CATRTGGTGGNQPQHF.

The V gene is TRBV18, the J gene TRBJ2-1, with TRBD2 as a possible D gene (6 bases). The length of the CDR3 is 14 residues. V gave up 6 bases and J gave up 5 bases, with 14 bases separating them. Per the germline V gene, CDR1 is KGHSH and CDR2 is LQKENI. The CDR3 reads CASSPGSSNNEQFF. As DNA, the CDR3 is TGTGCCAGCTCCCCCGGGAGCTCTAACAATGAGCAGTTCTTC. The full variable domain, its missing parts supplied by reference TRBV18 and TRBJ2-1, is NAGVMQNPRHLVRRRGQEARLRCSPMKGHSHVYWYRQLPEEGLKFMVYLQKENIIDESGMPKERFSAEFPKEGPSILRIQQVVRGDSAAYFCASSPGSSNNEQFFGPGTRLTVL.

This clonotype was recorded a few times. The chain has TRBV2 and TRBJ2-6; D is undetermined. The CDR3 runs 16 residues. Germline lookup yields CDR1 SNHLY and CDR2 FYNNEI. The germline V and J ends were trimmed by 0 bases and 4 bases, with 10 bases remaining between them. In DNA form, the CDR3 reads TGTGCCAGCAGTGAAGCGAAACCGGGCGGGGCCAACGTCCTGACTTTC. It is translated as CASSEAKPGGANVLTF.

This chain connects TRBV11-3 to TRBJ2-3, with D possibly being TRBD2 (5 bases). This CDR3 region has 14 residues. With 5 bases removed from V and 2 bases from J, the gap between germline ends came to 11 bases. Germline CDR1 SGHNT, CDR2 YENEEA. The CDR3 loop reads CASSEGPDTDTQYF. CDR3 sequence (DNA): TGTGCCAGCAGCGAGGGCCCCGACACAGATACGCAGTATTTT.

On this clonotype itself: Just one base apart from a much larger clone, this may be a read error. The chain combines TRBV12-3 or TRBV12-4 with TRBJ2-6; TRBD1 agrees at 8 bases. Trimming cost V 6 bases and J 4 bases; bases outside gene matches: 5. The CDR3 runs 15 residues. CDR3 coding DNA: TGTGCCAGCAGCAAGACAGGGGCCGGGGCCAACGTCCTGACTTTC. It translates to CASSKTGAGANVLTF.